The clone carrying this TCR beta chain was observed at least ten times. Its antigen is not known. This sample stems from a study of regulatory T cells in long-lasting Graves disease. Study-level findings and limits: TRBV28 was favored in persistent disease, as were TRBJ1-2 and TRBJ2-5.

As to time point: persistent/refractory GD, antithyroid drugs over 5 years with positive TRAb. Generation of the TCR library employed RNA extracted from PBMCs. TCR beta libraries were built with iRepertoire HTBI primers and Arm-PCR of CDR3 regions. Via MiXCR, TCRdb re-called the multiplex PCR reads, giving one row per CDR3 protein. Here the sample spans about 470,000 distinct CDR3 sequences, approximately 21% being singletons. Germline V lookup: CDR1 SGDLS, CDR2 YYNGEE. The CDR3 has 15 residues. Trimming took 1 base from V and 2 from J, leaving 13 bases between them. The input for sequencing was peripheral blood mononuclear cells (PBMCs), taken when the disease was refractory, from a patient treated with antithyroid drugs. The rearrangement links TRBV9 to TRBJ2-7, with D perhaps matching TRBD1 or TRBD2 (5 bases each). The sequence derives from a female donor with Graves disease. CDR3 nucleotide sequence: TGTGCCAGCAGCGTATCCTGGGGGTTGACCTACGAGCAGTACTTC. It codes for CASSVSWGLTYEQYF.